The 9 T cell receptor beta chains in this list originate from one sample, sequenced in a study of blood T cell repertoires in COVID-19 (dated by TCRdb to about 2020). Library preparation employed the immunoSEQ multiplex PCR assay. TCRdb re-hosts the immuneACCESS table, in-frame sequences only. Its copies lack some clones; in the studies checked, an unresolved V gene accounts for under half of them, and the cause for the rest is not known. Here the sample has 100,000 to 120,000 clones; about two thirds occur a single time. The leading ten clones occupy about 1.8% of the sample. Sequencing was carried out using peripheral blood. The source of these receptors is a woman aged 40 to 50 with acute or convalescent COVID-19.

This clone was counted only a few times. This chain links TRBV10-1 with TRBJ2-5, with TRBD2 matching 11 bases. Germline CDR1 and CDR2: WNHNN and SYGVQD (reference sequence). Trimming cost V 0 bases and J 5 bases; bases outside gene matches: 17. There are 20 residues in the CDR3. The chain's CDR3 is CASSESPSGGPTSPRETQYF. The CDR3, as DNA: TGCGCCAGCAGTGAGTCACCTAGCGGGGGGCCAACCAGTCCGCGGGAGACCCAGTACTTC.

The DNA of the CDR3 is TGTGCCAGTATTGGGGCTAGCGGGGCCGGGGAGCTGTTTTTT. It specifies CASIGASGAGELFF. The chain recombines TRBV19 with TRBJ2-2, with 9 bases lining up with TRBD2. Per germline, CDR1 LNHDA and CDR2 SQIVND (reference sequence). V dropped 7 bases and J dropped 6; count of bases not matched to a gene: 6. The length of the CDR3 is 14 residues.

A few counts support this clone. The chain links TRBV6-2 or TRBV6-3 to TRBJ2-7, with 8 bases aligning to TRBD2. Germline trimming cut 5 bases from V and 5 bases from J; bases unmatched to any gene: 14. Germline V gene sequence: CDR1 MNHEY, CDR2 SVGEGT. The CDR3 has 16 residues. The CDR3 sequence is CASSRLGVGGGHEQYF. CDR3 in DNA: TGTGCCAGCAGTCGCCTCGGGGTTGGCGGGGGGCACGAGCAGTACTTC.

This chain uses TRBV5-4 with TRBJ2-5, with a tentative D call TRBD1 (6 bases). The J call may be faulty, since TRBJ2-7 better matches the DNA end. CDR3 length: 14 residues. The germline gives CDR1 SGHNT, CDR2 YYREEE (reference sequence). CDR3 loop: CASSPDRSGYEQYF. DNA of the CDR3: TGTGCCAGCAGCCCCGACAGGTCGGGCTACGAGCAGTACTTC.

This chain connects TRBV28 to TRBJ1-5; tentatively, D is TRBD1 (6 bases). Per germline, CDR1 MDHEN and CDR2 SYDVKM. V lost 3 bases to trimming and J lost 2 bases, with 17 bases between them. The CDR3 loop spans 17 amino acids. CDR3 DNA: TGTGCCAGCAGTTTGGGGGCGAGGGCAAGTGGCAATCAGCCCCAGCATTTT. Amino acids: CASSLGARASGNQPQHF.

The V and J genes are TRBV7-8 and TRBJ2-2, with D maybe TRBD2 (6 bases). This CDR3 region has 14 residues. Trimming stripped 6 bases from V and 7 bases from J, with 15 bases between. Germline CDR1 is SGHVS and CDR2 is FQNEAQ. This CDR3 is CASRGDGGIGELFF. CDR3 sequence (DNA): TGTGCCAGCAGAGGGGACGGAGGGATCGGGGAGCTGTTTTTT.

V is TRBV5-1 and J is TRBJ2-3; 8 bases match TRBD2. CDR3 length equals 17 residues. Looked up from germline, CDR1 is SGHRS and CDR2 is YFSETQ. Unmatched junction bases numbered 10, after V lost 2 bases and J lost 2 bases. The CDR3 reads CASSFRPTSAATDTQYF. DNA of the CDR3: TGCGCCAGCAGCTTCCGTCCGACTAGCGCAGCCACAGATACGCAGTATTTT.

V usage is TRBV13 and J usage is TRBJ2-5, with D perhaps matching TRBD1 (6 bases). Trimming took 5 bases from V and 4 from J, leaving 11 bases between them. The CDR3 sequence is 13 residues long. In germline, CDR1 is PRHDT, CDR2 FYEKMQ (reference sequence). The CDR3 DNA reads as TGTGCCAGCAGCCTCCGGACAGTAGAGACCCAGTACTTC. Translating it yields CASSLRTVETQYF.

The chain carries TRBV9 and TRBJ2-2; TRBD1 might be the D (5 bases). This CDR3 has 15 residues. The V end was cut by 0 bases, the J end by 0 bases, with 6 bases between. Germline CDR1 is SGDLS and CDR2 is YYNGEE. The CDR3 loop reads CASSVGQPNTGELFF. CDR3 in DNA: TGTGCCAGCAGCGTAGGACAGCCGAACACCGGGGAGCTGTTTTTT.